This TCR beta chain was captured by sequencing in a study of beta chain features in type 1 diabetes. Of note for this clone: The antigen is not known.

The authors sorted CD4+ naive, central memory, regulatory and stem cell-like memory cells via CD45RO/CCR7/CD25/CD127/CD95/CD27. Points from the study as a whole: All four CD4+ subsets from Type 1 diabetes patients carried moderately but significantly shorter TCRB CDR3s. Shorter templates may be favored by PCR, equally so in patients and controls. More deletions and fewer insertions at VDJ junctions were found in patients with type 1 diabetes. Naive, central memory and Treg TCRB repertoires appeared more alike in patients than in healthy donors.

The entirety of the isolated RNA underwent reverse transcription, so expressed TCRB transcripts were sequenced. Assay used: immunoSEQ multiplex PCR; TCRdb lists only in-frame clones, some missing. Among approximately 170,000 clones, under 9.5% were seen once, and the ten largest hold under 0.55%. The V and J ends lost 2 bases and 5 bases, in that order; junction bases with no gene match: 2. Germline V gene lookup returns CDR1 GTSNPN and CDR2 SVGIG (reference sequence). This CDR3 has 13 residues. The sequenced sample consisted of central memory CD4+ T cells from blood. The TCR was taken from a man aged 18 to 30 with type 1 diabetes. The gene calls are TRBV30 and TRBJ1-1; 10 bases are a match to TRBD1. This CDR3 is CAWSRDRGTEAFF. CDR3 coding DNA: TGTGCCTGGAGTCGGGACAGGGGAACTGAAGCTTTCTTT.